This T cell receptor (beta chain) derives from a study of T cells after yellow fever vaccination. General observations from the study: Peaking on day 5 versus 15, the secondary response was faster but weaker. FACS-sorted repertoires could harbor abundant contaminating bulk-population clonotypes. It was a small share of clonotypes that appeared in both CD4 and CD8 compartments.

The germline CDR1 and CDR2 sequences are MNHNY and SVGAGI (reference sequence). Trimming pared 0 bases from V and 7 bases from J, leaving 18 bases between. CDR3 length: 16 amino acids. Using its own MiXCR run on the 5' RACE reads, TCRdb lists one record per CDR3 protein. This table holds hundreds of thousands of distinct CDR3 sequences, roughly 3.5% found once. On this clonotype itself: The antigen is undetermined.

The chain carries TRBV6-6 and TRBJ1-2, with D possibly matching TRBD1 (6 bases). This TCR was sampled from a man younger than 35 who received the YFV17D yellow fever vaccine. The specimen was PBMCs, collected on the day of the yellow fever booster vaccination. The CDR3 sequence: CASSYSVRRGASGYTF. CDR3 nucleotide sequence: TGTGCCAGCAGTTACTCGGTCCGAAGGGGGGCGAGTGGCTACACCTTC.